A single sample gave rise to the 23 T cell receptor beta chains below, sequenced in a study of T cells in Graves' hyperthyroidism and ophthalmopathy. The CDR3 regions of TCR beta were amplified from RNA transcripts. TCR CDR3 regions were first amplified by RT-PCR with HTBI primers. TCRdb reanalysed the multiplex PCR reads using MiXCR and keeps one entry per CDR3 protein. The data show about 530,000 distinct CDR3 sequences, 17% seen once. The sequenced material came from blood. All receptors come from a woman between 18 and 29 years old with Graves' ophthalmopathy.

The table lists this clonotype with many counts. The chain recombines TRBV28 with TRBJ1-5; 7 nucleotides line up with TRBD1. CDR3 size: 19 residues. Germline CDR1 is MDHEN and CDR2 is SYDVKM. The V segment lost 2 bases and the J segment 1 base; nucleotides outside the gene matches: 14. The CDR3 sequence: CASSLVGQLQGGSNQPQHF. CDR3 bases: TGTGCCAGCAGTTTAGTGGGACAGCTACAAGGGGGAAGCAATCAGCCCCAGCATTTT.

This clonotype was observed a handful of times. The chain combines TRBV6-5 with TRBJ1-5, with no clear D. V lost 2 bases and J lost 8, with 19 bases in between. Germline V lookup: CDR1 MNHEY, CDR2 SVGAGI. The CDR3 spans 16 residues. In DNA, the CDR3 is TGTGCCAGCAGTTACCCTTCGGTCCGGGTCCCTGAGCCCCAGCATTTT. Its translation: CASSYPSVRVPEPQHF.

Remarks on this clonotype: This clone may be a read error of a much larger clone one base away. The V and J genes are TRBV12-3 or TRBV12-4 and TRBJ1-4; D ambiguous. The CDR3 sequence is 12 residues long. V lost 9 bases, J lost 4 bases, and 9 bases lay in between. The CDR3 spells CARSQDNEKLFF. The CDR3 DNA reads TGTGCCAGAAGCCAAGATAATGAAAAACTGTTTTTT.

The table lists this clonotype with many counts. The rearrangement joins TRBV7-9 to TRBJ1-2; TRBD1 aligns across 9 bases. The CDR3 loop spans 16 amino acids. With V trimmed by 5 bases and J by 4 bases, 11 bases remained unmatched. Germline V gives CDR1 SEHNR, CDR2 FQNEAQ (reference sequence). The CDR3 loop is CASSTGTGWDSYGYTF. The DNA for the CDR3 is TGTGCCAGCAGCACCGGGACAGGGTGGGACTCCTATGGCTACACCTTC.

This clonotype appeared many times. The chain links TRBV7-3 to TRBJ2-5, with TRBD1 identical over 9 bases. With 3 bases clipped from V and 5 bases from J, the junction kept 4 bases outside the gene matches. This CDR3 is built from 14 residues. Germline CDR1 and CDR2: SGHTA and FQGTGA. CDR3 in DNA: TGTGCCAGCAGCTTGACAGGGGGTGGGGAGACCCAGTACTTC. It translates to CASSLTGGGETQYF.

This clonotype showed up many times. The CDR3 bases are TGTGCCAGCAGTTACCAGGGGGGGACCACTGAAGCTTTCTTT. It yields the protein CASSYQGGTTEAFF. The chain couples TRBV6-5 to TRBJ1-1; 7 nucleotides match TRBD1. Unmatched junction bases numbered 4, after V lost 2 bases and J lost 4 bases. This CDR3 has 14 residues. In germline, CDR1 is MNHEY, CDR2 SVGAGI.

This clonotype was detected only a few times. The rearrangement joins TRBV6-1 to TRBJ2-1; D uncertain. The CDR3 totals 12 residues. V lost 8 bases to trimming and J lost 9 bases, with 14 bases between them. CDR1 MNHNS and CDR2 SASEGT come from the germline V gene. The CDR3 nucleotides are TGTGCCAGCCGAATGGGAATTAGTGAGCAGTTCTTC. Translating it yields CASRMGISEQFF.

This clonotype appeared many times. This sequence joins TRBV27 and TRBJ1-2; 8 nucleotides match TRBD1. V gave up 1 base and J gave up 8 bases; unmatched junction bases: 9. Germline CDR1 reads MNHEY; CDR2 reads SMNVEV (reference sequence). The CDR3 contains 15 residues. CDR3 amino acids: CASSLFQGATQGYTF. The CDR3 DNA sequence: TGTGCCAGCAGTTTATTTCAGGGGGCAACGCAGGGCTACACCTTC.

This clonotype was counted ten times or more. This chain joins TRBV7-9 and TRBJ2-7; D unclear. Germline lookup yields CDR1 SEHNR and CDR2 FQNEAQ (reference sequence). The CDR3 sequence is 13 residues long. V was trimmed by 5 bases and J by 5 bases, leaving 13 bases between them. CDR3 in amino acids: CASSRPLEDEQYF. The CDR3 nucleotides are TGTGCCAGCAGCCGACCCCTCGAGGACGAGCAGTACTTC.

The chain couples TRBV4-2 to TRBJ1-5; 11 positions agree with TRBD1. The CDR3 has 16 amino acids. The V and J ends lost 0 bases and 6 bases, in that order; junction bases with no gene match: 4. Germline V gene lookup returns CDR1 LGHNA and CDR2 YNFKEQ. The CDR3 sequence: CASSQDKGTGGQPQHF. Here the CDR3 DNA reads TGTGCCAGCAGCCAAGATAAGGGGACAGGGGGTCAGCCCCAGCATTTT.

The chain uses TRBV19 and TRBJ2-1; the D gene is possibly TRBD1 (7 bases). V was clipped by 0 bases and J by 9 bases, with 15 bases between them. The germline V gene has CDR1 LNHDA and CDR2 SQIVND (reference sequence). The CDR3 runs to 15 residues. The DNA for the CDR3 is TGTGCCAGTAGTATAGAAGGGGCAGGGGGACTTGAGCAGTTCTTC. Translation: CASSIEGAGGLEQFF.

This sequence joins TRBV27 and TRBJ2-5; 9 bases align to TRBD1. The J segment lost 5 bases and the V segment lost 1 base, leaving 5 bases of the junction unmatched. Per germline, CDR1 MNHEY and CDR2 SMNVEV (reference sequence). CDR3 length: 15 residues. The CDR3, as DNA: TGTGCCAGCAGTTTATATACAGGGGGCGGCGAGACCCAGTACTTC. Its translation is CASSLYTGGGETQYF.

This chain joins TRBV6-8 and TRBJ1-5; D is perhaps TRBD1 (5 bases). The V gene's germline CDR1 is MNHGY and CDR2 SAAAGT. Trimming removed 0 bases at V and 0 bases at J, with 15 bases between. CDR3 length equals 18 residues. CDR3 sequence: CASSYSGPEDYSNQPQHF. Written as DNA, the CDR3 is TGTGCCAGCAGTTACTCGGGGCCGGAGGACTATAGCAATCAGCCCCAGCATTTT.

The chain carries TRBV4-1 and TRBJ2-1; 12 bases agree with TRBD2. The trim removed 3 bases at V and 7 bases at J, leaving 7 bases unmatched. Germline V gene lookup returns CDR1 MGHRA and CDR2 YSYEKL. The CDR3 loop spans 16 amino acids. The CDR3 DNA reads TGCGCCAGCAGCCACCCGACTAGCGGGAGTAAGAATGAGCAGTTCTTC. Protein product: CASSHPTSGSKNEQFF.

This clonotype was recorded at least ten times. The rearrangement links TRBV10-3 to TRBJ1-2; no reliable D call. Trimming pared 0 bases from V and 4 bases from J, leaving 9 bases between. The CDR3 runs 14 residues. Germline V lookup: CDR1 ENHRY, CDR2 SYGVKD. The CDR3 reads CAISESPRSYGYTF. Written as DNA, the CDR3 is TGTGCCATCAGTGAGTCGCCCAGGTCCTATGGCTACACCTTC.

The sample holds a few counts of this clonotype. The V call is TRBV19, the J call TRBJ1-3; TRBD1 agrees at 10 bases. The CDR3 has 13 amino acids. Looked up from germline, CDR1 is LNHDA and CDR2 is SQIVND (reference sequence). J gave up 6 bases and V 7 bases, and 3 bases lay outside the gene matches. Here the CDR3 reads CASIRQGANTIYF. In DNA, the CDR3 is TGTGCCAGTATTCGACAGGGGGCAAACACCATATATTTT.

This clonotype has just a few counts. The chain is built from TRBV19 and TRBJ2-3; 14 bases match TRBD2. The CDR3 has 16 residues. The trim removed 8 bases at V and 1 base at J, leaving 5 bases unmatched. Germline V gives CDR1 LNHDA, CDR2 SQIVND (reference sequence). The chain's CDR3 is CASRLAGGLGTDTQYF. The CDR3 DNA is TGTGCCAGTCGACTAGCGGGGGGGCTTGGCACAGATACGCAGTATTTT.

This clonotype was detected many times. This chain links TRBV10-3 with TRBJ2-5; D may match TRBD1 or TRBD2 (5 bases each). Germline CDR1 and CDR2: ENHRY and SYGVKD. Trimming removed 4 bases at V and 0 bases at J, with 18 bases between. The CDR3 runs 17 residues. The chain's CDR3 is CAISGNVGAGNQETQYF. Written as DNA, the CDR3 is TGTGCCATCAGTGGCAACGTAGGGGCGGGTAACCAAGAGACCCAGTACTTC.

This clonotype came up a few times. The CDR3 region is CASSQGSSPFYEQYF. DNA for the CDR3: TGTGCCAGCAGCCAGGGGAGTAGTCCGTTCTACGAGCAGTACTTC. The V call is TRBV9, the J call TRBJ2-7; weak D call: TRBD1 (6 bases). There are 15 residues in the CDR3. Germline V gene data show CDR1 as SGDLS and CDR2 as YYNGEE. Trimming pared 4 bases from V and 3 bases from J, leaving 17 bases between.

This chain uses TRBV11-2 with TRBJ2-6, with 7 bases lining up with TRBD1. Germline lookup yields CDR1 SGHAT and CDR2 FQNNGV. CDR3 size: 17 residues. V lost 7 bases to trimming and J lost 0 bases; unmatched junction nucleotides: 9. CDR3: CASIPGQLSSGANVLTF. DNA of the CDR3: TGTGCCAGCATACCGGGACAGTTAAGCTCTGGGGCCAACGTCCTGACTTTC.

This chain uses TRBV5-6 with TRBJ1-4; D is undetermined. The CDR3 spans 13 residues. CDR1 is SGHDT, CDR2 YYEEEE, per germline. The V end lost 0 bases, the J end lost 4 bases, and 4 bases lay between the germline ends. The CDR3 DNA sequence: TGTGCCAGCAGCTTGGTTGGTAATGAAAAACTGTTTTTT. Protein sequence: CASSLVGNEKLFF.

This clonotype occurred a few times. The chain uses TRBV6-1 and TRBJ1-3; no clear D gene. V lost 7 bases and J lost 0, with 10 bases in between. Germline V gives CDR1 MNHNS, CDR2 SASEGT. There are 14 residues in the CDR3. The chain's CDR3 is CASNNGVSGNTIYF. In DNA form, the CDR3 reads TGTGCCAGCAACAACGGTGTCTCTGGAAACACCATATATTTT.

This clonotype came up a few times. V usage is TRBV28 and J usage is TRBJ1-5, with a tentative D call TRBD1 (5 bases). Germline loops: CDR1 MDHEN, CDR2 SYDVKM. The CDR3 is made up of 15 amino acids. The V end was cut by 5 bases, the J end by 3 bases, with 14 bases between. This CDR3 is CASSPTGHYNQPQHF. In nucleotides, the CDR3 is TGTGCCAGCAGTCCCACAGGACACTACAATCAGCCCCAGCATTTT. Variable domain in full (rest from reference TRBV28 and TRBJ1-5): DVKVTQSSRYLVKRTGEKVFLECVQDMDHENMFWYRQDPGLGLRLIYFSYDVKMKEKGDIPEGYSVSREKKERFSLILESASTNQTSMYLCASSPTGHYNQPQHFGDGTRLSIL.